Below, 25 T cell receptor beta chains from the same sample are listed, as sequenced in a study of cytotoxic CD8 clonotypes in ibrutinib-treated CLL (dated by TCRdb to the early 2020s). Taken with the paper, the label for time point translates to: roughly 12 months on ibrutinib. Library preparation employed the immunoSEQ multiplex PCR assay. The source is immuneACCESS, and TCRdb retained only in-frame sequences with V and J called. Part of the clones is not carried over; for the studies checked, unresolved V genes explain less than half of this, and the remainder is unexplained. This sample is represented by 150,000 or so clones; roughly 80% of them were singletons. About 27% of the sample rests with the top ten. The source material was PBMCs, sampled after 12 months of ibrutinib treatment. These receptors were taken from a human donor with chronic lymphocytic leukemia.

The chain recombines TRBV30 with TRBJ2-7, with TRBD2 matching 8 bases. This CDR3 has 13 amino acids. J gave up 0 bases and V 5 bases, and 3 bases lay outside the gene matches. CDR1 GTSNPN and CDR2 SVGIG come from the germline V gene (reference sequence). The CDR3 DNA follows: TGTGCCTGGCGGGAGGGAGTCTCCTACGAGCAGTACTTC. It specifies CAWREGVSYEQYF. The full variable domain, with the rest looked up from reference TRBV30 and TRBJ2-7, is SQTIHQWPATLVQPVGSPLSLECTVEGTSNPNLYWYRQAAGRGLQLLFYSVGIGQISSEVPQNLSASRPQDRQFILSSKKLLLSDSGFYLCAWREGVSYEQYFGPGTRLTVT.

The chain is built from TRBV6-5 and TRBJ1-2; a possible D gene is TRBD1 (5 bases). The CDR3 is 15 amino acids. Trimming left V 2 bases short and J 5 bases short, with 15 bases between. Germline CDR1 and CDR2: MNHEY and SVGAGI. The CDR3 DNA follows: TGTGCCAGCAGTTACAGGGCCGGGGGGGGATATGGCTACACCTTC. This sequence encodes CASSYRAGGGYGYTF.

The chain recombines TRBV5-4 with TRBJ2-7; 11 nucleotides line up with TRBD2. CDR1 and CDR2 (germline): SGHNT, YYREEE (reference sequence). CDR3 length: 15 amino acids. V dropped 5 bases and J dropped 4; count of bases not matched to a gene: 8. The CDR3 nucleotides are TGTGCCAGCAGGCCCGGACTAGCGGGTGTATACGAGCAGTACTTC. Translated, it gives CASRPGLAGVYEQYF.

The chain recombines TRBV11-2 with TRBJ2-1, with 10 positions matching TRBD2. The V segment lost 1 base and the J segment 8 bases; nucleotides outside the gene matches: 2. Germline V gene sequence: CDR1 SGHAT, CDR2 FQNNGV. The CDR3 runs to 14 residues. In nucleotides, the CDR3 is TGTGCCAGCAGCTTAGCGACTAGCGGGTATGAGCAGTTCTTC. Its translation: CASSLATSGYEQFF.

The V gene is TRBV2, the J gene TRBJ1-2; a possible D gene is TRBD1 (5 bases). Germline lookup yields CDR1 SNHLY and CDR2 FYNNEI. Trimming removed 3 bases from V and 7 bases from J, with 12 bases in between. The CDR3 contains 13 residues. The CDR3 is CASSEAGGGGYTF. Written as DNA, the CDR3 is TGTGCCAGCAGTGAGGCGGGGGGAGGTGGCTACACCTTC. Complete variable domain (other parts from reference TRBV2 and TRBJ1-2): EPEVTQTPSHQVTQMGQEVILRCVPISNHLYFYWYRQILGQKVEFLVSFYNNEISEKSEIFDDQFSVERPDGSNFTLKIRSTKLEDSAMYFCASSEAGGGGYTFGSGTRLTVV.

The chain couples TRBV19 to TRBJ2-2; 13 bases map to TRBD2. Per germline, CDR1 LNHDA and CDR2 SQIVND (reference sequence). V lost 10 bases, J lost 6 bases, and 2 bases stayed unmatched. The CDR3 is 13 residues long. Written as DNA, the CDR3 is TGTGCCACCGGACTAGCGGGAGCCGGGGAGCTGTTTTTT. Translated: CATGLAGAGELFF.

The CDR3 sequence is CSGEGGSNEQFF. The CDR3 region has the DNA TGCAGCGGGGAAGGGGGGTCCAATGAGCAGTTCTTC. The V call is TRBV29-1, the J call TRBJ2-1; D is possibly TRBD1 or TRBD2 (6 bases each). The CDR3 is 12 amino acids. Germline V CDR1 and CDR2: SQVTM, ANQGSEA. The V end lost 7 bases, the J end lost 6 bases, and 13 bases lay between the germline ends.

This rearrangement joins TRBV5-1 to TRBJ2-5; D is unclear. Trimming cost V 4 bases and J 2 bases, with 12 bases left between them. Per the germline V gene, CDR1 is SGHRS and CDR2 is YFSETQ. CDR3 size: 14 residues. The CDR3 loop is CASSPGSGQETQYF. DNA of the CDR3: TGCGCCAGCAGCCCTGGGTCAGGTCAAGAGACCCAGTACTTC.

The chain has TRBV28 and TRBJ2-1; 8 nucleotides match TRBD2. The CDR3 runs to 14 residues. V lost 2 bases, J lost 7 bases, and 4 bases stayed unmatched. Germline assignment: CDR1 MDHEN and CDR2 SYDVKM. In nucleotides, the CDR3 is TGTGCCAGCAGTTTAAGCGGGAGCAGAAATGAGCAGTTCTTC. Translation: CASSLSGSRNEQFF.

This chain uses TRBV11-3 with TRBJ2-5; 16 nucleotides agree with TRBD2. V lost 4 bases, J lost 2 bases, and 10 bases stayed unmatched. The CDR3 runs 19 residues. The germline gives CDR1 SGHNT, CDR2 YENEEA. The CDR3, as DNA: TGTGCCAGCAGCTCCTCACCCGGGACTAGCGGGGGGGATCAAGAGACCCAGTACTTC. Translation gives CASSSSPGTSGGDQETQYF.

The V call is TRBV6-1, the J call TRBJ2-7; 11 nucleotides line up with TRBD1. CDR1 is MNHNS, CDR2 SASEGT, per germline. The CDR3 loop spans 13 amino acids. V gave up 10 bases and J gave up 7 bases; unmatched junction bases: 9. The CDR3 coding sequence is TGTGCCATCCAAGGACAGGGGGCACAAGAGCAGTACTTC. As protein: CAIQGQGAQEQYF.

J is TRBJ1-5 and V is TRBV28; a possible D gene is TRBD1 (6 bases). CDR1 and CDR2 from the germline V gene are MDHEN and SYDVKM. V lost 3 bases and J lost 7, with 16 bases in between. The CDR3 length is 15 residues. The CDR3 region is CASSFGRGLKQPQHF. CDR3 coding DNA: TGTGCCAGCAGTTTCGGCAGGGGTCTGAAACAGCCCCAGCATTTT.

The gene calls are TRBV13 and TRBJ1-2, with a weak D call TRBD1 (5 bases). The CDR3 sequence is 15 residues long. Germline values: CDR1 PRHDT, CDR2 FYEKMQ (reference sequence). Trimming removed 5 bases at V and 3 bases at J, with 16 bases between. The CDR3 spells CASSAMKGPDYGYTF. The CDR3 region has the DNA TGTGCCAGCAGCGCGATGAAGGGGCCGGACTATGGCTACACCTTC.

The rearrangement uses TRBV28 and TRBJ2-6; D perhaps matches TRBD1 (5 bases). The CDR3 runs to 17 residues. Deletions cut 1 base from V and 0 bases from J, with 10 bases between. Per the germline V gene, CDR1 is MDHEN and CDR2 is SYDVKM. CDR3 loop: CASSLLGQHSGANVLTF. The CDR3 DNA reads TGTGCCAGCAGTTTATTGGGGCAGCACTCTGGGGCCAACGTCCTGACTTTC.

This clone was seen only a few times. The J gene is TRBJ2-7, the V gene TRBV28; D uncertain. The germline gives CDR1 MDHEN, CDR2 SYDVKM. The CDR3 has 17 amino acids. Between the trimmed V and J ends, which lost 6 bases and 3 bases, there was a span of 24 bases. The CDR3 loop reads CASRRPPQSFIRYEQYF. The CDR3 coding sequence is TGTGCCAGCAGAAGACCCCCCCAGAGCTTCATACGCTACGAGCAGTACTTC. The entire variable domain, with the rest obtained from reference TRBV28 and TRBJ2-7, is as follows: DVKVTQSSRYLVKRTGEKVFLECVQDMDHENMFWYRQDPGLGLRLIYFSYDVKMKEKGDIPEGYSVSREKKERFSLILESASTNQTSMYLCASRRPPQSFIRYEQYFGPGTRLTVT.

The chain carries TRBV5-1 and TRBJ1-6; possibly TRBD1 for D (5 bases). The ends were cut back, 4 bases at V and 6 bases at J, with 11 bases in the middle. CDR1 and CDR2 from the germline V gene are SGHRS and YFSETQ. The CDR3 runs 14 residues. CDR3 residues: CASSGGAANSPLHF. CDR3 coding DNA: TGCGCCAGCAGCGGCGGGGCTGCTAATTCACCCCTCCACTTT. Variable domain in full (rest from reference TRBV5-1 and TRBJ1-6): KAGVTQTPRYLIKTRGQQVTLSCSPISGHRSVSWYQQTPGQGLQFLFEYFSETQRNKGNFPGRFSGRQFSNSRSEMNVSTLELGDSALYLCASSGGAANSPLHFGNGTRLTVT.

The rearrangement uses TRBV19 and TRBJ1-2, with 7 bases identical to TRBD1. The trim removed 3 bases at V and 4 bases at J, leaving 8 bases unmatched. The CDR3 is 15 residues long. Germline-derived CDR1 and CDR2 are LNHDA and SQIVND (reference sequence). CDR3: CASSILPTGIYGYTF. The DNA of the CDR3 is TGTGCCAGTAGTATCTTGCCGACAGGGATCTATGGCTACACCTTC. Combining the CDR3 with reference TRBV19 and TRBJ1-2 gives the whole variable domain DGGITQSPKYLFRKEGQNVTLSCEQNLNHDAMYWYRQDPGQGLRLIYYSQIVNDFQKGDIAEGYSVSREKKESFPLTVTSAQKNPTAFYLCASSILPTGIYGYTFGSGTRLTVV.

The sample holds a few counts of this clone. The chain is built from TRBV11-2 and TRBJ1-1, with D uncertain. Germline V CDR1 and CDR2: SGHAT, FQNNGV. Trimming removed 2 bases at V and 1 base at J, with 5 bases between. The CDR3 extends over 13 amino acids. As DNA, the CDR3 is TGTGCCAGCAGCTTATTGCGGAACACTGAAGCTTTCTTT. Amino acid sequence: CASSLLRNTEAFF.

The chain carries TRBV5-1 and TRBJ1-4; D gene ambiguous. V lost 3 bases to trimming and J lost 2 bases, with 8 bases between them. The germline CDR1 and CDR2 sequences are SGHRS and YFSETQ. The CDR3 runs 14 residues. In nucleotides, the CDR3 is TGCGCCAGCAGCTCGGGAGTGACTAATGAAAAACTGTTTTTT. The encoded protein is CASSSGVTNEKLFF.

With respect to this clone: The same CDR3 can be traced to other DNA sequences in this sample. This rearrangement joins TRBV6-5 to TRBJ1-5; TRBD1 matches 9 bases. The J segment lost 4 bases and the V segment lost 0 bases, leaving 1 base of the junction unmatched. The CDR3 consists of 15 residues. In germline, CDR1 is MNHEY, CDR2 SVGAGI. Here the CDR3 DNA reads TGTGCCAGCAGTTACTCCGGGACAGGGAATCAGCCCCAGCATTTT. This gives the protein CASSYSGTGNQPQHF.

The genes are TRBV2 and TRBJ1-4; D call uncertain. Germline V gene data show CDR1 as SNHLY and CDR2 as FYNNEI. The CDR3 spans 13 residues. V was pared by 7 bases and J by 6 bases, with 12 bases between. The DNA of the CDR3 is TGTGCCAGCAAAGTCGACAACCATGAAAAACTGTTTTTT. Amino acid sequence: CASKVDNHEKLFF. The variable domain in full, with the rest retrieved from reference TRBV2 and TRBJ1-4, is EPEVTQTPSHQVTQMGQEVILRCVPISNHLYFYWYRQILGQKVEFLVSFYNNEISEKSEIFDDQFSVERPDGSNFTLKIRSTKLEDSAMYFCASKVDNHEKLFFGSGTQLSVL.

The chain combines TRBV2 with TRBJ2-7; no reliable D call. This CDR3 comprises 12 residues. Trimming stripped 4 bases from V and 0 bases from J, with 4 bases between. Germline CDR1 reads SNHLY; CDR2 reads FYNNEI. CDR3 bases: TGTGCCAGCAGTGGCCTCTCCTACGAGCAGTACTTC. This codes for CASSGLSYEQYF. Together with reference TRBV2 and TRBJ2-7, the CDR3 gives the full variable domain: EPEVTQTPSHQVTQMGQEVILRCVPISNHLYFYWYRQILGQKVEFLVSFYNNEISEKSEIFDDQFSVERPDGSNFTLKIRSTKLEDSAMYFCASSGLSYEQYFGPGTRLTVT.

The CDR3 sequence: CASGETITGELFF. CDR3 sequence (DNA): TGCGCCAGTGGAGAGACCATCACCGGGGAGCTGTTTTTT. The V gene is TRBV10-2, the J gene TRBJ2-2; D is unclear. Germline V gene lookup returns CDR1 WSHSY and CDR2 SAAADI. This CDR3 is built from 13 residues. Between the trimmed V and J ends, which lost 9 bases and 4 bases, there was a span of 12 bases.

V is TRBV6-1 and J is TRBJ2-3, with 8 bases fitting TRBD1. The V gene's germline CDR1 is MNHNS and CDR2 SASEGT. J lost 2 bases, V lost 6 bases, and 4 bases had no gene match. The CDR3 has 14 amino acids. Here the CDR3 reads CASRTGVPTDTQYF. In nucleotides, the CDR3 is TGTGCCAGCAGGACAGGGGTCCCCACAGATACGCAGTATTTT.

V usage is TRBV9 and J usage is TRBJ2-7; D may match TRBD1 or TRBD2 (5 bases each). The CDR3 is 15 residues long. Germline lookup yields CDR1 SGDLS and CDR2 YYNGEE. The V end lost 4 bases, the J end lost 3 bases, and 17 bases lay between the germline ends. The CDR3 nucleotides are TGTGCCAGCAGCTCACTCCGGGACCGTGGCTACGAGCAGTACTTC. Translation: CASSSLRDRGYEQYF. The full variable domain, with the rest looked up from reference TRBV9 and TRBJ2-7, is DSGVTQTPKHLITATGQRVTLRCSPRSGDLSVYWYQQSLDQGLQFLIQYYNGEERAKGNILERFSAQQFPDLHSELNLSSLELGDSALYFCASSSLRDRGYEQYFGPGTRLTVT.